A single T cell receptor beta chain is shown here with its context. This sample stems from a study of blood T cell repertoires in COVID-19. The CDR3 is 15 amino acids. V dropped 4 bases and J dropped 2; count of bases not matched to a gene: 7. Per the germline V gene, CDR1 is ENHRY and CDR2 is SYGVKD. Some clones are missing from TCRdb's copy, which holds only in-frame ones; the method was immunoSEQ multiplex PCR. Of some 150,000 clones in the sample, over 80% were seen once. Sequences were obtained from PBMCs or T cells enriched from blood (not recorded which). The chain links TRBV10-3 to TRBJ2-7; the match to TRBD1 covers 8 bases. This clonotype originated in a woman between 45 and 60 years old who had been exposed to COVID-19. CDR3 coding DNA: TGTGCCATCAGTGTCAGTCGGGACAGGACCTACGAGCAGTACTTC. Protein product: CAISVSRDRTYEQYF.